A selection of T cell receptor beta chains follows, all from one sample in a study of blood T cell repertoires in COVID-19. Method: immunoSEQ multiplex PCR; TCRdb's copy keeps in-frame clones and lacks some. Of under 300,000 clones in the sample, approximately 85% were seen once. The sequenced material came from peripheral blood. The source is a human donor in a cohort sampled during active COVID-19. Each CDR3 is given with its conserved first and last residue. Fields, in order: clone size, D gene, CDR3 length, V gene, J gene, CDR3 DNA, CDR3 protein. D genes are given only for firm matches. Not all rows give a size; the values are once, few, many and, for expanded clones, a class.

clone_size: NA
d_call: NA
cdr3_length: 11
v_call: TRBV6-6
j_call: TRBJ2-5
cdr3_nt: TGTGCCAGCAGTTTTACGGGGACCCAGTACTTC
cdr3_aa: CASSFTGTQYF

clone_size: NA
d_call: NA
cdr3_length: 13
v_call: TRBV21-1
j_call: TRBJ2-7
cdr3_nt: TGTGCCAGCAGCAAAGTTGCGGCCTACGAGCAGTACTTC
cdr3_aa: CASSKVAAYEQYF

clone_size: NA
d_call: NA
cdr3_length: 15
v_call: TRBV6-7
j_call: TRBJ1-2
cdr3_nt: TGTGCCAGCAGTTACTCCTTTTGGGGAGCGGGGGGCTACACCTTC
cdr3_aa: CASSYSFWGAGGYTF

clone_size: NA
d_call: NA
cdr3_length: 14
v_call: TRBV19
j_call: TRBJ1-1
cdr3_nt: TGTGCCAGTAGATCAGGGCGTCGGAACACTGAAGCTTTCTTT
cdr3_aa: CASRSGRRNTEAFF

clone_size: NA
d_call: TRBD1
cdr3_length: 14
v_call: TRBV6-5
j_call: TRBJ2-4
cdr3_nt: TGTGCCAGCAACCGCGACAGGGGCACAGACATTCAGTACTTC
cdr3_aa: CASNRDRGTDIQYF

clone_size: few
d_call: NA
cdr3_length: 14
v_call: TRBV24-1
j_call: TRBJ1-5
cdr3_nt: TGTGCCACCAGTGACCCGCCGGGCAATCAGCCCCAGCATTTT
cdr3_aa: CATSDPPGNQPQHF

clone_size: NA
d_call: NA
cdr3_length: 11
v_call: TRBV5-5
j_call: TRBJ2-5
cdr3_nt: TGTGCCAGCAGCTTAACGGGGACCCAGTACTTC
cdr3_aa: CASSLTGTQYF

clone_size: NA
d_call: TRBD1
cdr3_length: 15
v_call: TRBV7-9
j_call: TRBJ2-7
cdr3_nt: TGTGCCAGCAGCCCAATCCGGGACAGGGTTCACGAGCAGTACTTC
cdr3_aa: CASSPIRDRVHEQYF

clone_size: NA
d_call: TRBD2
cdr3_length: 20
v_call: TRBV14
j_call: TRBJ2-7
cdr3_nt: TGTGCCAGCAGCCGCTACCACCCTGGGACTAGCGGGAGGGCCATCCACGAGCAGTACTTC
cdr3_aa: CASSRYHPGTSGRAIHEQYF

clone_size: NA
d_call: TRBD2
cdr3_length: 15
v_call: TRBV6-5
j_call: TRBJ2-1
cdr3_nt: TGTGCCAGCAGGACTAGCGGGAGTTCTTACAATGAGCAGTTCTTC
cdr3_aa: CASRTSGSSYNEQFF

clone_size: NA
d_call: TRBD2
cdr3_length: 13
v_call: TRBV30
j_call: TRBJ2-3
cdr3_nt: TGTGCCTCGGCCTGGGGGGGTTCAGATACGCAGTATTTT
cdr3_aa: CASAWGGSDTQYF

clone_size: NA
d_call: TRBD2
cdr3_length: 15
v_call: TRBV19
j_call: TRBJ2-4
cdr3_nt: TGTGCCAGTAGTCCGCGACTAGCGGGGCAAAACATTCAGTACTTC
cdr3_aa: CASSPRLAGQNIQYF

clone_size: NA
d_call: NA
cdr3_length: 14
v_call: TRBV27
j_call: TRBJ2-3
cdr3_nt: TGTGCCAGCAGTCCCCCAGGGTCCCGAGATACGCAGTATTTT
cdr3_aa: CASSPPGSRDTQYF

clone_size: NA
d_call: NA
cdr3_length: 15
v_call: TRBV19
j_call: TRBJ1-5
cdr3_nt: TGTGCCAGTAGACCCAGGGGCACTAGCAATCAGCCCCAGCATTTT
cdr3_aa: CASRPRGTSNQPQHF

clone_size: NA
d_call: NA
cdr3_length: 15
v_call: TRBV9
j_call: TRBJ2-1
cdr3_nt: TGTGCCAGCAGCGTAGAGGTTTACAGCCCTAATGAGCAGTTCTTC
cdr3_aa: CASSVEVYSPNEQFF

clone_size: NA
d_call: NA
cdr3_length: 16
v_call: TRBV7-2
j_call: TRBJ2-4
cdr3_nt: TGTGCCAGCAGCTTAGCTCCGACAGGATCTAAAAACATTCAGTACTTC
cdr3_aa: CASSLAPTGSKNIQYF

clone_size: NA
d_call: NA
cdr3_length: 18
v_call: TRBV28
j_call: TRBJ2-3
cdr3_nt: TGTGCCAGCAGTTTAGCGGATTGGACACCCACTAGCACAGATACGCAGTATTTT
cdr3_aa: CASSLADWTPTSTDTQYF

clone_size: NA
d_call: TRBD2
cdr3_length: 16
v_call: TRBV7-9
j_call: TRBJ2-7
cdr3_nt: TGTGCCAGCAGCTCAAGGGATAGCGGGAGGGATCACGAGCAGTACTTC
cdr3_aa: CASSSRDSGRDHEQYF

clone_size: NA
d_call: TRBD2
cdr3_length: 14
v_call: TRBV11-3
j_call: TRBJ2-4
cdr3_nt: TGTGCCAGCAGCGCCCGACTAGCGGGGGTCATTCAGTACTTC
cdr3_aa: CASSARLAGVIQYF

clone_size: NA
d_call: TRBD2
cdr3_length: 13
v_call: TRBV2
j_call: TRBJ2-4
cdr3_nt: TGTGCCAGCAGGGGACTAGTCAGGGACATTCAGTACTTC
cdr3_aa: CASRGLVRDIQYF

clone_size: NA
d_call: TRBD2
cdr3_length: 13
v_call: TRBV28
j_call: TRBJ2-5
cdr3_nt: TGTGCCAGCAGACTAGCGGGATCTGAGACCCAGTACTTC
cdr3_aa: CASRLAGSETQYF

clone_size: NA
d_call: NA
cdr3_length: 14
v_call: TRBV25-1
j_call: TRBJ1-1
cdr3_nt: TGTGCCAGCAGCGACAGCTTCATGAACACTGAAGCTTTCTTT
cdr3_aa: CASSDSFMNTEAFF

clone_size: NA
d_call: NA
cdr3_length: 17
v_call: TRBV2
j_call: TRBJ2-2
cdr3_nt: TGTGCCAGCAGTCCCCTGTTTCCGGGTGTGGACACCGGGGAGCTGTTTTTT
cdr3_aa: CASSPLFPGVDTGELFF

clone_size: NA
d_call: NA
cdr3_length: 16
v_call: TRBV7-9
j_call: TRBJ1-3
cdr3_nt: TGTGCCAGCAGCTCAGCCGGACAGAGCTCTGGAAACACCATATATTTT
cdr3_aa: CASSSAGQSSGNTIYF

clone_size: NA
d_call: NA
cdr3_length: 17
v_call: TRBV7-2
j_call: TRBJ2-5
cdr3_nt: TGTGCCAGCAGCTTAGGTTCGTTGGCTAGAAGAAAAGAGACCCAGTACTTC
cdr3_aa: CASSLGSLARRKETQYF

clone_size: NA
d_call: NA
cdr3_length: 13
v_call: TRBV4-1
j_call: TRBJ2-3
cdr3_nt: TGCGCCAGCAGCCAAGAGGAGATTGATACGCAGTATTTT
cdr3_aa: CASSQEEIDTQYF

clone_size: NA
d_call: NA
cdr3_length: 17
v_call: TRBV5-4
j_call: TRBJ1-2
cdr3_nt: TGTGCCAGCAGCCACGCCCCGGGGGGGGAAACTAACTATGGCTACACCTTC
cdr3_aa: CASSHAPGGETNYGYTF

clone_size: NA
d_call: NA
cdr3_length: 12
v_call: TRBV28
j_call: TRBJ1-5
cdr3_nt: TGTGCCAGCAGCCCCTTGAATCAGCCCCAGCATTTT
cdr3_aa: CASSPLNQPQHF

clone_size: NA
d_call: TRBD1
cdr3_length: 12
v_call: TRBV7-9
j_call: TRBJ1-2
cdr3_nt: TGTGCCAGCAGGGGACAGGCCGCCTCGACACGCTTC
cdr3_aa: CASRGQAASTRF

clone_size: NA
d_call: NA
cdr3_length: 14
v_call: TRBV6-2/TRBV6-3
j_call: TRBJ2-7
cdr3_nt: TGTGCCAGCAGTTACGTGGTGGAGGCATACGAGCAGTACTTC
cdr3_aa: CASSYVVEAYEQYF

clone_size: NA
d_call: NA
cdr3_length: 13
v_call: TRBV19
j_call: TRBJ2-3
cdr3_nt: TGTGCCAGTAGTAGTCCAAGCACAGATACGCAGTATTTT
cdr3_aa: CASSSPSTDTQYF

clone_size: NA
d_call: NA
cdr3_length: 15
v_call: TRBV27
j_call: TRBJ2-1
cdr3_nt: TGTGCCAGCAGTTTATACGTTGGCCAGAACAATGAGCAGTTCTTC
cdr3_aa: CASSLYVGQNNEQFF

clone_size: NA
d_call: TRBD1
cdr3_length: 16
v_call: TRBV24-1
j_call: TRBJ1-2
cdr3_nt: TGTGCCACCAGCGGACAGGGGGCGTCCCTTAACTATGGCTACACCTTC
cdr3_aa: CATSGQGASLNYGYTF

clone_size: few
d_call: NA
cdr3_length: 16
v_call: TRBV28
j_call: TRBJ2-7
cdr3_nt: TGTGCCAGCAGTCCTAACAGGGGAGGAAGAACCTACGAGCAGTACTTC
cdr3_aa: CASSPNRGGRTYEQYF

clone_size: NA
d_call: NA
cdr3_length: 15
v_call: TRBV19
j_call: TRBJ2-1
cdr3_nt: TGTGCCAGTAGTACCAAGGACCCAGGGTACAATGAGCAGTTCTTC
cdr3_aa: CASSTKDPGYNEQFF